The rows below give T cell receptor beta chains drawn from one sample of a study of T-cell memory formation after mild COVID-19. One entry per CDR3 protein, called by TCRdb with MiXCR from the 5' RACE reads. The data hold 360,000 or so distinct CDR3 sequences, with 28% observed a single time. The sample comprised PBMCs or a T cell subset sorted from them (not recorded which). The receptors originated from an adult woman who had mild COVID-19 (a few samples of this study predate the infection). Cell type and time point are not known. Both conserved end residues are part of each CDR3. Fields, in order: clone size, V gene, J gene, D gene, CDR3 protein, CDR3 DNA. The D gene is left open where the match is weak. Expanded clones get a size class; other rows say once, few or many, or leave the size out.

clone size: -
V gene: TRBV20-1
J gene: TRBJ2-5
D gene: -
CDR3 protein: CSAREWRLRTGQETQYF
CDR3 DNA: TGCAGTGCTAGAGAATGGAGGTTAAGGACGGGGCAAGAGACCCAGTACTTC

clone size: -
V gene: TRBV7-9
J gene: TRBJ2-2
D gene: -
CDR3 protein: CASSSTRNFATGELFF
CDR3 DNA: TGTGCCAGCAGCTCGACGAGGAACTTCGCCACCGGGGAGCTGTTTTTT

clone size: many
V gene: TRBV12-3/TRBV12-4
J gene: TRBJ1-1
D gene: -
CDR3 protein: CASSRGVNTEAFF
CDR3 DNA: TGTGCCAGCAGCCGAGGAGTGAACACTGAAGCTTTCTTT

clone size: few
V gene: TRBV28
J gene: TRBJ2-2
D gene: TRBD2
CDR3 protein: CASSTWTSAGDTGELFF
CDR3 DNA: TGTGCCAGCAGTACCTGGACTAGCGCGGGGGACACCGGGGAGCTGTTTTTT

clone size: few
V gene: TRBV12-3/TRBV12-4
J gene: TRBJ2-7
D gene: -
CDR3 protein: CASSFGVSGYEQYF
CDR3 DNA: TGTGCCAGCAGTTTTGGTGTGTCCGGCTACGAGCAGTACTTC

clone size: -
V gene: TRBV20-1
J gene: TRBJ1-2
D gene: -
CDR3 protein: CSARDGNGINYGYTF
CDR3 DNA: TGCAGTGCTAGAGATGGAAACGGGATCAACTATGGCTACACCTTC

clone size: -
V gene: TRBV23-1
J gene: TRBJ2-7
D gene: -
CDR3 protein: CASSPGRNYEQYF
CDR3 DNA: TGCGCCAGCAGCCCCGGACGGAACTACGAGCAGTACTTC

clone size: -
V gene: TRBV6-1
J gene: TRBJ1-5
D gene: -
CDR3 protein: CASSGEGDQPQHF
CDR3 DNA: TGTGCCAGCAGTGGAGAGGGGGATCAGCCCCAGCATTTT

clone size: -
V gene: TRBV12-3/TRBV12-4
J gene: TRBJ1-2
D gene: -
CDR3 protein: CASSLTGHYGYTF
CDR3 DNA: TGTGCCAGCAGTTTAACAGGGCACTATGGCTACACCTTC

clone size: -
V gene: TRBV14
J gene: TRBJ2-6
D gene: -
CDR3 protein: CASSLRRLSGANVLTF
CDR3 DNA: TGTGCCAGCAGCCTACGACGGCTCTCTGGGGCCAACGTCCTGACTTTC

clone size: -
V gene: TRBV12-3/TRBV12-4
J gene: TRBJ2-1
D gene: TRBD2
CDR3 protein: CASSLKREGGEQFF
CDR3 DNA: TGTGCCAGCAGTTTAAAACGGGAGGGGGGTGAGCAGTTCTTC

clone size: few
V gene: TRBV6-2/TRBV6-3
J gene: TRBJ2-5
D gene: TRBD2
CDR3 protein: CASNPAGSQETQYF
CDR3 DNA: TGTGCCAGCAATCCAGCGGGGTCGCAAGAGACCCAGTACTTC

clone size: -
V gene: TRBV6-2/TRBV6-3
J gene: TRBJ2-4
D gene: -
CDR3 protein: CASSPPETPGYF
CDR3 DNA: TGTGCCAGCAGTCCCCCCGAGACCCCGGGGTACTTC

clone size: -
V gene: TRBV7-9
J gene: TRBJ2-7
D gene: TRBD2
CDR3 protein: CASSWRTSGSTPSYEQYF
CDR3 DNA: TGTGCCAGCAGCTGGAGGACTAGCGGGAGTACCCCCTCCTACGAGCAGTACTTC

clone size: few
V gene: TRBV7-6
J gene: TRBJ2-5
D gene: -
CDR3 protein: CASSLRWLETQYF
CDR3 DNA: TGTGCCAGCAGCTTACGGTGGTTGGAGACCCAGTACTTC

clone size: -
V gene: TRBV12-3/TRBV12-4
J gene: TRBJ2-2
D gene: -
CDR3 protein: CASSFEGGELFF
CDR3 DNA: TGTGCCAGCAGTTTTGAAGGCGGGGAGCTGTTTTTT

clone size: few
V gene: TRBV7-2
J gene: TRBJ2-1
D gene: -
CDR3 protein: CASSASRDTLPEQFF
CDR3 DNA: TGTGCCAGCAGCGCTTCCCGGGACACCCTCCCTGAGCAGTTCTTC

clone size: -
V gene: TRBV24-1
J gene: TRBJ2-7
D gene: -
CDR3 protein: CATSAGNPPEQYF
CDR3 DNA: TGTGCCACCAGTGCGGGAAACCCGCCCGAGCAGTACTTC

clone size: -
V gene: TRBV3-1
J gene: TRBJ2-7
D gene: TRBD2
CDR3 protein: CASSQSGGLTRRIHEQYF
CDR3 DNA: TGTGCCAGCAGCCAGAGCGGGGGGCTGACAAGGCGCATTCACGAGCAGTACTTC

clone size: -
V gene: TRBV7-9
J gene: TRBJ1-1
D gene: TRBD1
CDR3 protein: CASSLESGGFQAFF
CDR3 DNA: TGTGCCAGCAGCTTAGAGTCAGGGGGCTTTCAAGCTTTCTTT

clone size: -
V gene: TRBV5-1
J gene: TRBJ1-6
D gene: TRBD1
CDR3 protein: CASSLRTGTITYNSPIHF
CDR3 DNA: TGCGCCAGCAGCTTAAGGACAGGAACGATTACCTATAATTCACCCATCCACTTT

clone size: -
V gene: TRBV3-1
J gene: TRBJ1-4
D gene: -
CDR3 protein: CASSHYGGDEKLFF
CDR3 DNA: TGTGCCAGCAGCCACTACGGCGGCGATGAAAAACTGTTTTTT

clone size: few
V gene: TRBV12-3/TRBV12-4
J gene: TRBJ1-5
D gene: -
CDR3 protein: CASSQGFENQPQHF
CDR3 DNA: TGTGCCAGCAGCCAGGGATTTGAGAATCAGCCCCAGCATTTT

clone size: few
V gene: TRBV2
J gene: TRBJ1-1
D gene: -
CDR3 protein: CASDEGGGTEAFF
CDR3 DNA: TGTGCCAGCGATGAGGGTGGGGGCACTGAAGCTTTCTTT

clone size: few
V gene: TRBV12-2
J gene: TRBJ2-5
D gene: -
CDR3 protein: CASRFPTGGETQYF
CDR3 DNA: TGTGCAAGTCGCTTCCCGACAGGTGGGGAGACCCAGTACTTC

clone size: many
V gene: TRBV7-3
J gene: TRBJ2-2
D gene: -
CDR3 protein: CASSWNTGELFF
CDR3 DNA: TGTGCCAGCAGCTGGAACACCGGGGAGCTGTTTTTT

clone size: few
V gene: TRBV7-2
J gene: TRBJ2-6
D gene: -
CDR3 protein: CASSLEPGAGANVLTF
CDR3 DNA: TGTGCCAGCAGCTTAGAACCAGGGGCCGGGGCCAACGTCCTGACTTTC

clone size: -
V gene: TRBV5-5
J gene: TRBJ2-2
D gene: TRBD1
CDR3 protein: CASSRGQPYNTGELFF
CDR3 DNA: TGTGCCAGCAGCCGGGGACAGCCATACAACACCGGGGAGCTGTTTTTT

clone size: -
V gene: TRBV24-1
J gene: TRBJ2-1
D gene: TRBD2
CDR3 protein: CATSDVASGRSIDEQFF
CDR3 DNA: TGTGCCACCAGTGATGTAGCTAGCGGGAGGTCTATTGATGAGCAGTTCTTC

clone size: -
V gene: TRBV6-1
J gene: TRBJ2-1
D gene: -
CDR3 protein: CASSEAARDEQFF
CDR3 DNA: TGTGCCAGCAGTGAAGCAGCTAGGGATGAGCAGTTCTTC

clone size: -
V gene: TRBV24-1
J gene: TRBJ2-5
D gene: -
CDR3 protein: CATSDFSYGETQYF
CDR3 DNA: TGTGCCACCAGTGATTTTAGCTACGGGGAGACCCAGTACTTC

clone size: few
V gene: TRBV13
J gene: TRBJ2-1
D gene: TRBD1
CDR3 protein: CASSLNSGQGSYNEQFF
CDR3 DNA: TGTGCCAGCAGCTTAAATTCCGGACAGGGGTCCTACAATGAGCAGTTCTTC